The entry below describes one T cell receptor beta chain. What it binds is unknown. V dropped 0 bases and J dropped 7; count of bases not matched to a gene: 3. The CDR3 sequence is 13 residues long. The V gene's germline CDR1 is SGDLS and CDR2 YYNGEE. Clones were read by immunoSEQ multiplex PCR, and TCRdb kept only the in-frame ones, dropping some. Here the sample spans about 140,000 clones, approximately 90% being singletons. This record comes from a study of T cell responses to AZD1222 COVID-19 vaccine. Study-level points and caveats: Sampling that yielded the repertoires occurred only after the peak T cell response. Donors skewed white British and female; clonal diversity was possibly underestimated. Per reports, nearly half of all spike-specific TCRs target regions that are unmutated in variants.

The receptor's source is an adult in good health. This sample comprised peripheral blood, obtained on day 0 of AZD1222 vaccination. V usage is TRBV9 and J usage is TRBJ1-1; 7 nucleotides line up with TRBD1. CDR3: CASSVGGGNEAFF. CDR3 bases: TGTGCCAGCAGCGTAGGAGGGGGCAATGAAGCTTTCTTT.